This T cell receptor beta chain was found in a study of naive and memory T cell subsets. TCR cDNA received a 3' ligated oligonucleotide that carried a UMI. This clonotype was recorded many times. Ligated cDNA underwent four rounds of PCR with nested alpha and beta constant region primers and SP2. One entry per CDR3 protein results from TCRdb running MiXCR on the 5' RACE reads. The table lists tens of thousands of distinct CDR3 sequences, approximately 6.6% of them singletons. V lost 0 bases and J 1 base, leaving 10 bases between the germline ends. The CDR3 totals 15 residues. Germline V gene lookup returns CDR1 SGHRS and CDR2 YFSETQ.

V usage is TRBV5-1 and J usage is TRBJ2-5; maybe TRBD2 (6 bases). This receptor was identified in a male donor in good health. In DNA form, the CDR3 reads TGCGCCAGCAGCTTGGTTGGAGGGACCCAAGAGACCCAGTACTTC. Amino acids: CASSLVGGTQETQYF.